This is a list of T cell receptor beta chains from one sample in a study of cytomegalovirus exposure and HLA in healthy donors. The data were produced by immunoSEQ multiplex PCR, yet TCRdb's version contains in-frame clones alone and is incomplete. Of 100,000 to 150,000 clones in the sample, about 82% are singletons; the top ten hold approximately 1.8%. Sequences were obtained from PBMCs. Receptor source: a female donor in good health and CMV-seropositive. Both conserved end residues are part of each CDR3. D genes are given only for firm matches. Clone size is not always given. Where it is, it says once, few, many or a class for expanded clones.

DNA	CDR3	size	V	J	D
TGCGCCAGCAGCGTGAGCGGGGGGGCACCTGATACGCAGTATTTT	CASSVSGGAPDTQYF	-	TRBV5-1	TRBJ2-3	TRBD2
TGTGCCAGCAGTCCTGGACAGGCCAATGAGCAGTTCTTC	CASSPGQANEQFF	-	TRBV28	TRBJ2-1	TRBD1
TGTGCCAGCAGCGAGGCGACAGGGATGAACACTGAAGCTTTCTTT	CASSEATGMNTEAFF	-	TRBV13	TRBJ1-1	TRBD1
TGTGCCAGTAGTATGGGACAGCGCTACGAGCAGTACTTC	CASSMGQRYEQYF	-	TRBV19	TRBJ2-7	TRBD1
TGTGCCAGCAGCTTAGCGGGCCCCACAGATACGCAGTATTTT	CASSLAGPTDTQYF	-	TRBV7-9	TRBJ2-3	-
TGTGCCAGCAGCCAAGTCGGGGGGCTAGCCGGGGAGCTGTTTTTT	CASSQVGGLAGELFF	-	TRBV14	TRBJ2-2	-
TGTGCCAGCAGTTTAACCGGGACAGGACGGCACGAGCAGTACTTC	CASSLTGTGRHEQYF	-	TRBV28	TRBJ2-7	TRBD1
TGCAGTGCTTCGGGGTTGGACGAGCAGTACTTC	CSASGLDEQYF	-	TRBV20-1	TRBJ2-7	-
TGTGCCATCAGGGTCGACAGGGGAGGAAACACCATATATTTT	CAIRVDRGGNTIYF	-	TRBV10-3	TRBJ1-3	TRBD1
TGTGCCAGCAGTGCCAATACAGGGAATCAGCCCCAGCATTTT	CASSANTGNQPQHF	few	TRBV6-1	TRBJ1-5	-
TGTGCCAGCACCGCTAGCGGTGATACCACAGATACGCAGTATTTT	CASTASGDTTDTQYF	-	TRBV9	TRBJ2-3	TRBD2
TGTGCCAGCAAGGTACTAGCCGTCACCTACGAGCAGTACTTC	CASKVLAVTYEQYF	-	TRBV6-1	TRBJ2-7	-